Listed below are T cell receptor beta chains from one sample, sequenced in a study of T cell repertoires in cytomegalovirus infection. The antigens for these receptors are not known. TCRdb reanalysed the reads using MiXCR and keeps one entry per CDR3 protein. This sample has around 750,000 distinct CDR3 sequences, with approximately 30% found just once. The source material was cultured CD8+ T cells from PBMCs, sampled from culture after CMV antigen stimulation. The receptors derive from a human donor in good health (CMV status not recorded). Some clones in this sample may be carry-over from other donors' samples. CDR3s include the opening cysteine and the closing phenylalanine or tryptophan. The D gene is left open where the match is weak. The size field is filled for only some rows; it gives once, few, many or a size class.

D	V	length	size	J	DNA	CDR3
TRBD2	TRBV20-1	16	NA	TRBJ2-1	TGCAGTGCTAGAGATATTTGGACTAGCGGGGACAATGAGCAGTTCTTC	CSARDIWTSGDNEQFF
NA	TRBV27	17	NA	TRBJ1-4	TGTGCCAGCAGTCCCTCCCAGGGGATGTCAACTAATGAAAAACTGTTTTTT	CASSPSQGMSTNEKLFF
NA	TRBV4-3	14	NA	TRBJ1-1	TGCGCCAGCAGCCCAGAGAGCGTGGTCACTGAAGCTTTCTTT	CASSPESVVTEAFF
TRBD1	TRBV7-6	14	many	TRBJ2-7	TGTGCCAGCAGCCTCCGGGACAGGGGATACGAGCAGTACTTC	CASSLRDRGYEQYF
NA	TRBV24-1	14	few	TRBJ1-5	TGTGCCACCAGTGAGAGGGTCGGCAATCAGCCCCAGCATTTT	CATSERVGNQPQHF
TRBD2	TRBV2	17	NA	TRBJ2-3	TGTGCCAGCAGTCTCCGGACTAGCGGGGGAAGCACAGATACGCAGTATTTT	CASSLRTSGGSTDTQYF
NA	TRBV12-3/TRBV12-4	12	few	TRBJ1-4	TGTGCCAGCAGGATTGAGGTGGAAAAACTGTTTTTT	CASRIEVEKLFF
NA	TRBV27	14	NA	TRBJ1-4	TGTGCCAGCAGTTTAAGGGCAGGGATTGAAAAACTGTTTTTT	CASSLRAGIEKLFF
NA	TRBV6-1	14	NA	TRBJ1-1	TGTGCCAGCAGTGAAGCGCCGGGGGTCAGTGAAGCTTTCTTT	CASSEAPGVSEAFF
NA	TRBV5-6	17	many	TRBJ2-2	TGTGCCAGCAGCTTAAGAAGCAGGGCGCTAAACACCGGGGAGCTGTTTTTT	CASSLRSRALNTGELFF
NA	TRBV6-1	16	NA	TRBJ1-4	TGTGCCAGCAGTCAGGACAGCCCGGCAACTAATGAAAAACTGTTTTTT	CASSQDSPATNEKLFF
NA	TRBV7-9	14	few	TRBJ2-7	TGTGCCAGCAGCCCAAAGACGGATTCCTACGAGCAGTACTTC	CASSPKTDSYEQYF
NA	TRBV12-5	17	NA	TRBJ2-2	TGTGCTAGTGGTTTGCCCCATGGGGGACGAGGGACCGGGGAGCTGTTTTTT	CASGLPHGGRGTGELFF
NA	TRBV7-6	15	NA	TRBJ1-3	TGTGCCAGCAGCTCGACAGTGGGGCCGGGAAACACCATATATTTT	CASSSTVGPGNTIYF
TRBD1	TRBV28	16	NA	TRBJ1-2	TGTGCCAGCAGCCCAGGACAGGGTGGAGCTAACTATGGCTACACCTTC	CASSPGQGGANYGYTF
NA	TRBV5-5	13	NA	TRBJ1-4	TGTGCCAGCAGGAGGGCTACGGAGGAAAAACTGTTTTTT	CASRRATEEKLFF
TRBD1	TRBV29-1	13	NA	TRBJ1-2	TGCAGCGTTGAATTTAGGGACAGCTATGGCTACACCTTC	CSVEFRDSYGYTF
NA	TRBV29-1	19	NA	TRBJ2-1	TGCAGCGTCCAAAGCCACCGTAAACGACAGATAAGCTCCTACAATGAGCAGTTCTTC	CSVQSHRKRQISSYNEQFF
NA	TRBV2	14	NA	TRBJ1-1	TGTGCCAGCAGTGGCGCCGTGGGGGGGGCTGAAGCTTTCTTT	CASSGAVGGAEAFF
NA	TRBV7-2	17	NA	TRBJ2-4	TGTGCCAGCAGCTCTTGGGGGTTTGGTGGGGCCAAAAACATTCAGTACTTC	CASSSWGFGGAKNIQYF
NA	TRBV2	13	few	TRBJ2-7	TGTGCCAGCAGTGGAATACCTATGACCGAGCAGTACTTC	CASSGIPMTEQYF
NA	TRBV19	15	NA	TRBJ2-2	TGTGCTTCGAACAGCGTCTCTACCTTCACCGGGGAGCTGTTTTTT	CASNSVSTFTGELFF
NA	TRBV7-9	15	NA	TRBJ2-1	TGTGCCAGCAGCTCCTGGAAGAGTGGCCGGAGTGAGCAGTTCTTC	CASSSWKSGRSEQFF
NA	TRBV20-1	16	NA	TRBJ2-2	TGCAGTGCTAGAGAACGGCGAGCAGGTCTCACCGGGGAGCTGTTTTTT	CSARERRAGLTGELFF
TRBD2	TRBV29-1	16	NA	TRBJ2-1	TGCAGCGTTGACCCCAGCAGCGGGGGGGTCGGGTTTGAGCAGTTCTTC	CSVDPSSGGVGFEQFF
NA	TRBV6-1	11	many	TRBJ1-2	TGTGCCAGCAGTGAACCCCGGGACAAGACCTTC	CASSEPRDKTF
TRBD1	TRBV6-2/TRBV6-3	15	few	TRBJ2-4	TGTGCCAGCAGTTACTACGGACAGGGGATAAACATTCAGTACTTC	CASSYYGQGINIQYF
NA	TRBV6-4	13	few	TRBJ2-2	TGTGCCAGCAGTGACCCATCGGCCGGGGAGCTGTTTTTT	CASSDPSAGELFF
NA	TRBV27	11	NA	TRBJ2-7	TGTGCCAGCAGTGGAAATGACGAGCAGTACTTC	CASSGNDEQYF
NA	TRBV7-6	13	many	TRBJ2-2	TGTGCCAGCAGCTTAGACCTACTCGGGGAGCTGTTTTTT	CASSLDLLGELFF
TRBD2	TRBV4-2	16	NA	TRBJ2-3	TGTGCCAGCAGCCAAGATCCAGCGGGGGGTACAGATACGCAGTATTTT	CASSQDPAGGTDTQYF
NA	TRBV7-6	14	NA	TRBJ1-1	TGTGCCAGCAGCTTAGACATAGGGAACACTGAAGCTTTCTTT	CASSLDIGNTEAFF
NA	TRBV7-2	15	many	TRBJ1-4	TGTGCCAGCAGCACGTGGACGGAGGGAAACGAAAAACTGTTTTTT	CASSTWTEGNEKLFF
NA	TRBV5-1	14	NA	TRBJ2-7	TGCGCCAGCAGCTTGAGGGACTTCTCCTACGAGCAGTACTTC	CASSLRDFSYEQYF
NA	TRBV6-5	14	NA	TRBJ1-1	TGTGCCAGCAGCTCCGGGGGTCGATGGACTGAAGCTTTCTTT	CASSSGGRWTEAFF
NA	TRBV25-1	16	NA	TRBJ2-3	TGTGCCAGCAGTGAGACAGCCGTCTCCGTCACAGATACGCAGTATTTT	CASSETAVSVTDTQYF
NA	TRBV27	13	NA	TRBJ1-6	TGTGCCAGCAGTCAAATTTCGGGTTCACCCCTCCACTTT	CASSQISGSPLHF
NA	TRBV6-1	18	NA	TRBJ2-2	TGTGCCAGCACCCTGCGGGGACAGTACCATCCGAGTACCGGGGAGCTGTTTTTT	CASTLRGQYHPSTGELFF
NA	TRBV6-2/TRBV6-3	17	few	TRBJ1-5	TGTGCCAGCAGTTACTCCAACGGACACTATAGCAATCAGCCCCAGCATTTT	CASSYSNGHYSNQPQHF
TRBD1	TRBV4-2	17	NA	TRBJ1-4	TGTGCCAGCAGCCAGGACCGGGACAGGGGAATGAAAAATAGACTGTTTTTT	CASSQDRDRGMKNRLFF
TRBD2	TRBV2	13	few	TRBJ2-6	TGTGCCGTTCCCCTCGGGATAGCGGGGGGAACGGCTTTC	CAVPLGIAGGTAF
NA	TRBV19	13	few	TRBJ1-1	TGTGCCAGTAGACAAGCGATGAACACTGAAGCTTTCTTT	CASRQAMNTEAFF
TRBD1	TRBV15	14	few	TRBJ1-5	TGTGCCACCAGCTCAACAGGGGACCGTGTGCCCCAGCATTTT	CATSSTGDRVPQHF
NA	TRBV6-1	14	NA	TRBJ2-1	TGTGCCAGCAGACCTCGGGGGTCGGGTAATGAGCAGTTCTTC	CASRPRGSGNEQFF
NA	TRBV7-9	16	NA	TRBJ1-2	TGTGCCAGCAGATCCCCACAGGTCCTCCGATACTATGGCTACACCTTC	CASRSPQVLRYYGYTF
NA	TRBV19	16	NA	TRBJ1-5	TGTGCCTGTAGTATAGAGGCAGGGTCTTTGAATCAGCCCCAGCATTTT	CACSIEAGSLNQPQHF